The 27 T cell receptor beta chains below were found in one sample sequenced in a study of post-analysis software for immune sequencing data. General observations from the study: Relative to controls, patients had about five TRBV segments at higher frequency, with TRBV5-6, TRBV5-1 and TRBV20-1 among these.

These TCRs are of unknown antigen specificity. cDNA libraries for TCR beta contained unique molecular identifiers. TCRdb analysed the PCR reads with MiXCR anew, one entry per CDR3 protein. The data hold more than 350,000 distinct CDR3 sequences, with 30% to 40% observed a single time. The sample was blood. Receptors were obtained from a girl aged 2 to 10 with multiple sclerosis.

This chain links TRBV12-5 with TRBJ2-5; 7 bases agree with TRBD1. J lost 5 bases, V lost 2 bases, and 8 bases had no gene match. The CDR3 has 15 residues. CDR1 LGHNT and CDR2 FRNRAP come from the germline V gene. CDR3: CASGLREGGFETQYF. Written as DNA, the CDR3 is TGTGCTAGTGGTTTGAGGGAAGGGGGCTTTGAGACCCAGTACTTC.

V gene TRBV20-1 combines with J gene TRBJ1-2; no definite D call. Germline V lookup: CDR1 DFQATT, CDR2 SNEGSKA (reference sequence). This CDR3 contains 8 residues. The CDR3 reads CRPDGYTF. CDR3 bases: TGCAGGCCTGATGGCTACACCTTC.

The chain uses TRBV5-1 and TRBJ2-7; D possibly corresponds to TRBD2 (5 bases). Germline-derived CDR1 and CDR2 are SGHRS and YFSETQ. V was shortened by 1 base and J by 4 bases, with 12 bases between the two germline ends. The CDR3 extends over 14 amino acids. The CDR3 DNA follows: TGCGCCAGCAGCTTGTACAGCGGAGCATACGAGCAGTACTTC. Translating it yields CASSLYSGAYEQYF.

This clonotype showed up just a few times. The chain uses TRBV24-1 and TRBJ2-3, with D perhaps being TRBD1 or TRBD2 (5 bases each). Germline V gene lookup returns CDR1 KGHDR and CDR2 SFDVKD. V gave up 7 bases and J gave up 6 bases, with 10 bases separating them. This CDR3 has 12 residues. As DNA, the CDR3 is TGTGCCACCAGGGGACCGACTGATACGCAGTATTTT. This sequence encodes CATRGPTDTQYF.

The chain joins TRBV3-1 to TRBJ2-7; D perhaps matches TRBD2 (5 bases). Germline CDR1 is LGHDT and CDR2 is YNNKEL (reference sequence). Trimming cost V 4 bases and J 3 bases, with 16 bases left between them. This CDR3 contains 15 residues. CDR3 protein: CASSPTRVTHYEQYF. The DNA for the CDR3 is TGTGCCAGCAGCCCTACTAGGGTGACTCACTACGAGCAGTACTTC.

The V and J genes are TRBV28 and TRBJ2-4; either TRBD1 or TRBD2 may supply D (5 bases each). Germline CDR1 reads MDHEN; CDR2 reads SYDVKM. This CDR3 is 17 amino acids long. Trimming took off 7 bases at V and 1 base at J, with 20 bases between the two ends. In DNA form, the CDR3 reads TGTGCCAGCAACCGCAACTGGGACGGGCAGGCCAAAAACATTCAGTACTTC. Protein: CASNRNWDGQAKNIQYF.

The rearrangement uses TRBV2 and TRBJ2-7; 9 positions agree with TRBD2. Germline V gene data show CDR1 as SNHLY and CDR2 as FYNNEI. The CDR3 covers 15 residues. The V and J ends lost 3 bases and 0 bases, in that order; junction bases with no gene match: 3. The CDR3 sequence is CASSDSGGSSYEQYF. The CDR3 DNA follows: TGTGCCAGCAGTGATAGCGGGGGTAGCTCCTACGAGCAGTACTTC.

The rearrangement links TRBV6-5 to TRBJ2-7; unclear D gene. Germline V gene data show CDR1 as MNHEY and CDR2 as SVGAGI. The CDR3 totals 14 residues. Between the trimmed V and J ends, which lost 8 bases and 2 bases, there was a span of 16 bases. In DNA, the CDR3 is TGTGCCAGCCGGCTTACCATCGGTGCCTACGAGCAGTACTTC. Translating gives CASRLTIGAYEQYF.

This chain uses TRBV9 with TRBJ2-2; no clear D. The CDR3 is made up of 12 amino acids. Looked up from germline, CDR1 is SGDLS and CDR2 is YYNGEE. V lost 0 bases to trimming and J lost 6 bases, with 3 bases between them. CDR3 protein: CASSVGPGELFF. CDR3 DNA: TGTGCCAGCAGCGTAGGACCCGGGGAGCTGTTTTTT.

V is TRBV10-3 and J is TRBJ1-2, with D unresolved. CDR1 is ENHRY and CDR2 is SYGVKD in the germline V gene. The V end was cut by 2 bases, the J end by 0 bases, with 10 bases between. The CDR3 extends over 15 amino acids. In DNA form, the CDR3 reads TGTGCCATCAGTGAGGGGCTCGTGTCTAACTATGGCTACACCTTC. The encoded protein is CAISEGLVSNYGYTF.

Only a few counts were recorded for this clonotype. This chain links TRBV27 with TRBJ2-7; D remains ambiguous. Germline-derived CDR1 and CDR2 are MNHEY and SMNVEV (reference sequence). CDR3 length: 16 amino acids. The V end was cut by 0 bases, the J end by 0 bases, with 12 bases between. The CDR3 coding sequence is TGTGCCAGCAGTTTATCGCAGGCACACCGCTCCTACGAGCAGTACTTC. Translation gives CASSLSQAHRSYEQYF.

The V call is TRBV5-6, the J call TRBJ2-4; D may be TRBD1 (5 bases). With 1 base removed from V and 0 bases from J, the gap between germline ends came to 8 bases. The germline gives CDR1 SGHDT, CDR2 YYEEEE. This CDR3 contains 15 residues. CDR3 coding DNA: TGTGCCAGCAGCTTGAGGGGTCTAGCCAAAAACATTCAGTACTTC. Translation gives CASSLRGLAKNIQYF. Based on the CDR3 plus reference TRBV5-6 and TRBJ2-4, the full variable domain is DAGVTQSPTHLIKTRGQQVTLRCSPKSGHDTVSWYQQALGQGPQFIFQYYEEEERQRGNFPDRFSGHQFPNYSSELNVNALLLGDSALYLCASSLRGLAKNIQYFGAGTRLSVL.

This clonotype was seen a few times. The rearrangement joins TRBV29-1 to TRBJ2-1; a weak D match, TRBD2 (6 bases). The ends were cut back, 6 bases at V and 9 bases at J, with 15 bases in the middle. Germline values: CDR1 SQVTM, CDR2 ANQGSEA. This CDR3 has 12 residues. DNA for the CDR3: TGCAGCGTCGGTTTGGCGGGGCTTGAGCAGTTCTTC. Its protein product is CSVGLAGLEQFF.

This rearrangement joins TRBV6-6 to TRBJ1-2; TRBD1 matches at 7 bases. Germline loops: CDR1 MNHNY, CDR2 SVGAGI (reference sequence). The CDR3 length is 16 residues. Unmatched junction bases numbered 15, after V lost 5 bases and J lost 6 bases. This CDR3 reads CASSRSESTGLDGYTF. In DNA form, the CDR3 reads TGTGCCAGCAGTAGGAGCGAATCGACAGGGCTAGATGGCTACACCTTC.

V and J are TRBV28 and TRBJ2-3; D is ambiguous. The CDR3 consists of 13 residues. V shed 7 bases and J shed 1 base, with 9 bases lying between them. Germline CDR1 reads MDHEN; CDR2 reads SYDVKM. CDR3 nucleotide sequence: TGTGCCAGCATCACTGGGGGCACAGATACGCAGTATTTT. Residues: CASITGGTDTQYF.

This sequence joins TRBV24-1 and TRBJ2-3, with D maybe TRBD2 (5 bases). The germline V and J ends were trimmed by 3 bases and 0 bases, with 9 bases remaining between them. Germline V gives CDR1 KGHDR, CDR2 SFDVKD. This CDR3 is built from 15 residues. CDR3 protein: CATSDAQRSTDTQYF. Written as DNA, the CDR3 is TGTGCCACCAGTGATGCCCAGCGGAGCACAGATACGCAGTATTTT.

This clonotype was seen only a few times. The chain couples TRBV6-1 to TRBJ2-3; possible D gene TRBD1, 5 bases. V lost 9 bases to trimming and J lost 6 bases, with 16 bases between them. The germline V gene has CDR1 MNHNS and CDR2 SASEGT. The CDR3 consists of 13 residues. CDR3 in amino acids: CASTGRVVDTQYF. For the CDR3, the DNA is TGTGCCAGTACAGGCCGCGTCGTGGATACGCAGTATTTT.

A few counts support this clonotype. The chain is built from TRBV9 and TRBJ2-7; D might be TRBD2 (6 bases). The CDR3 consists of 16 residues. V was pared by 1 base and J by 0 bases, with 14 bases between. The germline gives CDR1 SGDLS, CDR2 YYNGEE. The CDR3: CASSVSRDSSSYEQYF. In DNA form, the CDR3 reads TGTGCCAGCAGCGTATCCCGGGACTCCAGCTCCTACGAGCAGTACTTC.

V gene TRBV20-1 combines with J gene TRBJ1-5; no firm D call. With 0 bases removed from V and 7 bases from J, the gap between germline ends came to 16 bases. CDR1 DFQATT and CDR2 SNEGSKA come from the germline V gene (reference sequence). The length of the CDR3 is 15 residues. The CDR3 is CSARDSDRQEQPQHF. Written as DNA, the CDR3 is TGCAGTGCTAGAGATTCGGATCGGCAGGAACAGCCCCAGCATTTT.

This clonotype was counted between two and nine times. This chain links TRBV6-2 or TRBV6-3 with TRBJ2-7; tentatively, D is TRBD1 or TRBD2 (6 bases each). V was pared by 7 bases and J by 2 bases, with 15 bases between. Germline V gives CDR1 MNHEY, CDR2 SVGEGT. This CDR3 region has 14 residues. CDR3 coding DNA: TGTGCCAGCACCGCGGGACACCCAGCCTACGAGCAGTACTTC. Its translation is CASTAGHPAYEQYF.

On this clonotype: An end of the junction does not agree with germline; a read error may underlie this. This rearrangement joins TRBV11-2 to TRBJ2-1, with TRBD2 identical over 7 bases. CDR3 size: 14 residues. Germline CDR1 and CDR2: SGHAT and FQNNGV. The CDR3 bases are TGTGCCGGCAGCTTAGTCGACGGGAGGAATGAGCAGTTCTTC. It specifies CAGSLVDGRNEQFF.

This clonotype came up once. V gene TRBV2 combines with J gene TRBJ2-5; TRBD2 matches 12 bases. J gave up 6 bases and V 7 bases, and 9 bases lay outside the gene matches. The germline V gene encodes CDR1 SNHLY and CDR2 FYNNEI. This CDR3 has 15 amino acids. The DNA for the CDR3 is TGTGCCAGCAAATTAACTAGCGGGAGGATGAAGACCCAGTACTTC. Protein product: CASKLTSGRMKTQYF.

The rearrangement uses TRBV18 and TRBJ2-1; maybe TRBD1 (6 bases). Germline lookup yields CDR1 KGHSH and CDR2 LQKENI. Trimming took off 5 bases at V and 6 bases at J, with 14 bases between the two ends. The CDR3 consists of 14 residues. The CDR3 is CASSLGQHTNEQFF. For the CDR3, the DNA is TGTGCCAGCTCATTAGGACAGCATACCAATGAGCAGTTCTTC.

J is TRBJ2-7 and V is TRBV20-1; D perhaps matches TRBD2 (6 bases). Looked up from germline, CDR1 is DFQATT and CDR2 is SNEGSKA (reference sequence). The CDR3 totals 15 residues. Trimming pared 3 bases from V and 6 bases from J, leaving 21 bases between. Written as DNA, the CDR3 is TGCAGTGCTAGGCGTACGGGAGTAGGTGGTTTCGAGCAGTACTTC. Protein: CSARRTGVGGFEQYF.

The gene calls are TRBV7-2 and TRBJ2-1; no definite D call. The germline gives CDR1 SGHTA, CDR2 FQGNSA. V was cut by 2 bases and J by 10 bases, with 21 bases left in between. The CDR3 contains 16 residues. The CDR3 nucleotides read TGTGCCAGCAGCTTAATGATGGCTAGAAGCTCCTACGAGCAGTTCTTC. It translates to CASSLMMARSSYEQFF. Filled out from reference TRBV7-2 and TRBJ2-1, the complete variable domain reads GAGVSQSPSNKVTEKGKDVELRCDPISGHTALYWYRQSLGQGLEFLIYFQGNSAPDKSGLPSDRFSAERTGGSVSTLTIQRTQQEDSAVYLCASSLMMARSSYEQFFGPGTRLTVL.

This chain connects TRBV28 to TRBJ2-1, with 7 bases aligning to TRBD1. The CDR3 sequence is 14 residues long. The V gene's germline CDR1 is MDHEN and CDR2 SYDVKM. Trimming cost V 5 bases and J 7 bases; bases outside gene matches: 8. CDR3 nucleotides: TGTGCCAGCAGTGATCAGACAGGGTGGAATGAGCAGTTCTTC. It specifies CASSDQTGWNEQFF.

This clonotype came up a few times. V usage is TRBV28 and J usage is TRBJ2-7; D unresolved. The CDR3 runs to 16 residues. CDR1 MDHEN and CDR2 SYDVKM come from the germline V gene. Deletions cut 2 bases from V and 0 bases from J, with 14 bases between. CDR3 loop: CASSLDLVPASYEQYF. The CDR3 bases are TGTGCCAGCAGTTTAGATCTAGTCCCAGCCTCCTACGAGCAGTACTTC.